The present entry profiles one T cell receptor (beta chain) with its context. These data originate in a study of technical replicates of blood from a handful of donors. The CDR3 has 20 residues. The V segment lost 2 bases and the J segment 3 bases; nucleotides outside the gene matches: 10. Measured with immunoSEQ multiplex PCR; TCRdb has only the in-frame clones, and not every one. The table records tens of thousands of clones, roughly 90% of them present only once. Sequenced sample: T cells isolated from PBMCs. This receptor was obtained from a human donor in good health. The rearrangement uses TRBV5-3 and TRBJ2-2; 16 bases fit TRBD2. Being an ORF, TRBV5-3 has a function that is uncertain. CDR3 coding DNA: TGTGCCAGAAGCTTTGGGAGGGGGACTAGCGGGAGGGCCGACACCGGGGAGCTGTTTTTT. The encoded protein is CARSFGRGTSGRADTGELFF.